The clone carrying this TCR beta chain was counted ten times or more. Its target is not known. This entry comes from a study of T cells after yellow fever vaccination. Study findings and constraints: Re-detected after boosting: most primary clones, almost 97% of CD4 and around 86% of CD8. The appearance of a small share of clonotypes in both CD4 and CD8 compartments was observed. Abundant clonotypes from the bulk population could have been carried over as contaminants into FACS-sorted repertoires.

The 5'RACE template-switching step produced TCR cDNA and added a universal primer site and UMIs. TCRdb reprocessed the 5' RACE reads with MiXCR, giving one entry per CDR3 protein. The sample consists of around 250,000 distinct CDR3 sequences, about 7% of them appearing once. The CDR3 contains 16 residues. V was pared by 3 bases and J by 6 bases, with 14 bases of the junction left unmatched. The V gene's germline CDR1 is SGHRS and CDR2 YFSETQ. The gene calls are TRBV5-1 and TRBJ2-7; TRBD1 agrees at 8 bases. The specimen was CD4+ T cells sorted from PBMCs, collected 15 days after the yellow fever booster vaccination. This sequence originates from a man aged 25 to 40 who received the YFV17D yellow fever vaccine. The CDR3 nucleotides are TGCGCCAGCAGCTCGGGAACCGGGACAGGTACGGGCGAGCAGTACTTC. It encodes CASSSGTGTGTGEQYF.